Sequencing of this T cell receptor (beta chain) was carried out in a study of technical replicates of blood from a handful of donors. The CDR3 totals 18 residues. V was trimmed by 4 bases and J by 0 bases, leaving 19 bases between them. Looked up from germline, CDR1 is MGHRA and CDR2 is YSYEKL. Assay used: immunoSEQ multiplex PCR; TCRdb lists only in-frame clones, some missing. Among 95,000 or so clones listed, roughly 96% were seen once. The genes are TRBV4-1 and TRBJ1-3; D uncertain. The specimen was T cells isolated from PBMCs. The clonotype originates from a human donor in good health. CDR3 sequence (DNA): TGCGCCAGCAGCCCGCGGGTCTTGCTACCCGACTCTGGAAACACCATATATTTT. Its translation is CASSPRVLLPDSGNTIYF.